The present entry profiles one T cell receptor beta chain with its context. The record originates from a study of blood T cell repertoires in COVID-19. Study information: Sites across the United States, Italy and Spain contributed samples from acute and convalescent COVID-19.

This CDR3 has 14 amino acids. Germline trimming cut 4 bases from V and 1 base from J; bases unmatched to any gene: 4. Germline assignment: CDR1 SGHRS and CDR2 YFSETQ. Enrolled through a virtual design, the participants were between roughly 18 and 90 years of age and came from 24 US areas. Original data processing: Nucleated cell counts were estimated from reference gene primer amplification. Assay: immunoSEQ multiplex PCR; the TCRdb copy retains only in-frame clones and omits some. The DNA was the basis for D and trimming; V, J and clone size are from that table. Of approximately 280,000 clones listed, roughly four fifths are singletons.

The V call is TRBV5-1, the J call TRBJ2-7; 8 positions agree with TRBD2. The specimen was PBMCs or T cells enriched from blood (not recorded which). The source is a man aged 40-50 years who had been exposed to COVID-19. CDR3 protein: CASSGGRPSYEQYF. As DNA, the CDR3 is TGCGCCAGCAGCGGCGGGAGGCCTTCCTACGAGCAGTACTTC.